This note documents a single T cell receptor beta chain sequence. These data belong to a study of regulatory T cells in long-lasting Graves disease. Time point of the sample: persistent/refractory GD, antithyroid drugs over 5 years with positive TRAb. The TCR library was made from RNA extracted from PBMCs. Assembly of TCR beta libraries relied on iRepertoire HTBI primers together with Arm-PCR of CDR3 regions. TCRdb independently ran MiXCR on the multiplex PCR reads; one entry per CDR3 protein. The sample contains about 290,000 distinct CDR3 sequences, around 23% of which appear only once. This receptor was identified in a female donor with Graves disease. This specimen consisted of peripheral blood mononuclear cells (PBMCs), obtained when the disease was refractory, from a patient treated with antithyroid drugs.

CDR3 residues: CASSYLSSGVGEQYF. The CDR3 DNA reads TGTGCCAGCAGTTACCTGTCTAGCGGGGTAGGAGAGCAGTACTTC. The chain uses TRBV6-2 or TRBV6-3 and TRBJ2-7; 9 bases are shared with TRBD2. Trimming took 2 bases from V and 7 from J; bases not matched to a gene: 9. This CDR3 contains 15 residues. The germline V gene has CDR1 MNHEY and CDR2 SVGEGT.